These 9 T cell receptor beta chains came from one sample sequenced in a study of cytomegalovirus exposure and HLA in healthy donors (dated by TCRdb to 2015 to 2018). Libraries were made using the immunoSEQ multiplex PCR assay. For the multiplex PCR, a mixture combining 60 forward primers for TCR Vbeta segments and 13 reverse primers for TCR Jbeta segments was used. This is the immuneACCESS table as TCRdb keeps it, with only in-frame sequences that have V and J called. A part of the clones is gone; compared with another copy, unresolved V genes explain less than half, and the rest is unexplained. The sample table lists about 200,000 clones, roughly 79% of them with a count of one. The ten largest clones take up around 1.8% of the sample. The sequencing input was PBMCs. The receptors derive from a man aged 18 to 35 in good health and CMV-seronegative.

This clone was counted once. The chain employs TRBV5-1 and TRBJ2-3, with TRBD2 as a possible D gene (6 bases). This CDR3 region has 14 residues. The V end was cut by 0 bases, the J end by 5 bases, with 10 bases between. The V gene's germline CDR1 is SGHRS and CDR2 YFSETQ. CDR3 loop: CASSLGWEVDTQYF. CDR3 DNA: TGCGCCAGCAGCTTGGGATGGGAGGTAGATACGCAGTATTTT.

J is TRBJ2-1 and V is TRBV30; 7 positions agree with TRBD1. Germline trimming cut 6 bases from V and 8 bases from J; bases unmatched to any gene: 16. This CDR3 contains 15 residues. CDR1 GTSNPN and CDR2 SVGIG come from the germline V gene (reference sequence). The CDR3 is CACTQGLAEGDEQFF. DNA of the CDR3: TGTGCCTGCACACAGGGGCTAGCCGAGGGGGATGAGCAGTTCTTC.

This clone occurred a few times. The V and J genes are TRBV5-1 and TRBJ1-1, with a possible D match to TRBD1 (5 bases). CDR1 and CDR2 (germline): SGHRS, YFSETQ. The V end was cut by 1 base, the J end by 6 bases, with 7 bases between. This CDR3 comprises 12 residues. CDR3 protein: CASSLKGPEAFF. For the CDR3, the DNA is TGCGCCAGCAGCTTGAAGGGGCCTGAAGCTTTCTTT.

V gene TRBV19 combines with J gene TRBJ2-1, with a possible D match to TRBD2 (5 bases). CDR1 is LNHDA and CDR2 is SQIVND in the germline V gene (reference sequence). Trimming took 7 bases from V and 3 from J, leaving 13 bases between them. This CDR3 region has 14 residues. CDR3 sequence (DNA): TGTGCCAGTACCCGAGAGGGCTTCTACAATGAGCAGTTCTTC. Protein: CASTREGFYNEQFF.

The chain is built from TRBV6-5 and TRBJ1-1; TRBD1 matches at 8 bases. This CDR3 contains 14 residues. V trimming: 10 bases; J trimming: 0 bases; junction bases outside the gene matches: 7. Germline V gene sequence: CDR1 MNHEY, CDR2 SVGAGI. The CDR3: CANNRQGMNTEAFF. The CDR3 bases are TGTGCCAACAACCGACAGGGGATGAACACTGAAGCTTTCTTT.

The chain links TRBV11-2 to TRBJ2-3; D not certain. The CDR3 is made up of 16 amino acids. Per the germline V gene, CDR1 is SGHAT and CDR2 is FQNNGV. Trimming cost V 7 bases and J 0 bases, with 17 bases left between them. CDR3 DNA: TGTGCCAGCACCATAGCTCGGTCGAGCAGCACAGATACGCAGTATTTT. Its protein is CASTIARSSSTDTQYF.

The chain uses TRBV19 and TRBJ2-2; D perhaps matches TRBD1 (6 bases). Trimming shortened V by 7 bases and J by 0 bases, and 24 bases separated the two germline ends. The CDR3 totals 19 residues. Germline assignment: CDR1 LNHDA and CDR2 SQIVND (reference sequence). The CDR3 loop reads CASTPQGIDLLANTGELFF. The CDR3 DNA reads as TGTGCCAGTACCCCTCAGGGGATAGACCTACTTGCGAACACCGGGGAGCTGTTTTTT.

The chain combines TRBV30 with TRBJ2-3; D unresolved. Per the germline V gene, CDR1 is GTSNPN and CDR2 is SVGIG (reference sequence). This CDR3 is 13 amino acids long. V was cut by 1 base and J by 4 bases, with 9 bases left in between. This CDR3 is CAWSDTRADTQYF. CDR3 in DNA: TGTGCCTGGAGTGACACTCGGGCAGATACGCAGTATTTT. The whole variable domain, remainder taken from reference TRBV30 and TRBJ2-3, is SQTIHQWPATLVQPVGSPLSLECTVEGTSNPNLYWYRQAAGRGLQLLFYSVGIGQISSEVPQNLSASRPQDRQFILSSKKLLLSDSGFYLCAWSDTRADTQYFGPGTRLTVL.

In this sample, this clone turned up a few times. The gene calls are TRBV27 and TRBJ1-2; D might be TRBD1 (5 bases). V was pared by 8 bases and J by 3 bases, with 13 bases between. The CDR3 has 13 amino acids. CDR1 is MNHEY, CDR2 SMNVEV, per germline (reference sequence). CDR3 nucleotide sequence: TGTGCCAGCCGGGCCGGGGGGGACTATGGCTACACCTTC. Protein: CASRAGGDYGYTF.